This T cell receptor (beta chain) was identified in a study of blood T cells in healthy people across ages. A second PCR, run for roughly 7 to 12 cycles, used a sample-barcoded 5' primer plus a J-beta primer mix. The template-switch adaptor, which had 12 random nucleotides, put a tag on each cDNA molecule. TCRdb re-called the 5' RACE reads through MiXCR, storing one row per CDR3 protein. This table holds 1,500,000 or so distinct CDR3 sequences, roughly two fifths found once. The V gene's germline CDR1 is SGDLS and CDR2 YYNGEE. J lost 2 bases, V lost 2 bases, and 4 bases had no gene match. The CDR3 is made up of 15 amino acids.

The sequence derives from a woman younger than 35 in good health. The sequencing sample was made of blood. The chain uses TRBV9 and TRBJ1-1, with 9 bases identical to TRBD1. The CDR3 here is CASSVGTGSNTEAFF. The DNA for the CDR3 is TGTGCCAGCAGCGTGGGGACAGGGTCAAACACTGAAGCTTTCTTT.